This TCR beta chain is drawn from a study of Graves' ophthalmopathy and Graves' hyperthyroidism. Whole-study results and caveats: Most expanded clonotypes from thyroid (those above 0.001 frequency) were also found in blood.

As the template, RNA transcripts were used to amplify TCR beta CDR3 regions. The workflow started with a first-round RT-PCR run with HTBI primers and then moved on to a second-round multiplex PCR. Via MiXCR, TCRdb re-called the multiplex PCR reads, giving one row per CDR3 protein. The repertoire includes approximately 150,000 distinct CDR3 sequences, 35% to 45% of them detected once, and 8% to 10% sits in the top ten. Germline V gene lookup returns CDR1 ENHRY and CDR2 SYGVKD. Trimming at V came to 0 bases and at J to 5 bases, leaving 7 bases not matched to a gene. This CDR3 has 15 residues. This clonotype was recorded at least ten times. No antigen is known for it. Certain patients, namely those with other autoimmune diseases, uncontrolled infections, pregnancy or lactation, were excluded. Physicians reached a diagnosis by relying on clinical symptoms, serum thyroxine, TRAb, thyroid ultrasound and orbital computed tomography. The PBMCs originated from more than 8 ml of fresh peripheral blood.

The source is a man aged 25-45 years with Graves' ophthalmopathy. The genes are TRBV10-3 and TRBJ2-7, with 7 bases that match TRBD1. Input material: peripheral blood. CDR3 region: CAISESAQGNHEQYF. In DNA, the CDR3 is TGTGCCATCAGTGAGTCGGCACAGGGGAACCACGAGCAGTACTTC.